This T cell receptor (beta chain) came from a study of T cell responses to AZD1222 COVID-19 vaccine. Only in-frame clones appear in the TCRdb table, and some are missing; sequencing was by immunoSEQ multiplex PCR. This table has roughly 87,000 clones, around 89% appearing once. This CDR3 spans 13 amino acids. CDR1 and CDR2 (germline): SGHNT, YYREEE (reference sequence). Trimming removed 6 bases at V and 2 bases at J, with 12 bases between. Pooled in the analysis were second doses at about 4 or about 12 weeks. This sequence originates from an adult who received the AZD1222 COVID-19 vaccine. The sample was peripheral blood, taken 28 days after the second AZD1222 dose. The rearrangement uses TRBV5-4 and TRBJ2-7; possible D gene TRBD2, 5 bases. Here the CDR3 DNA reads TGTGCCAGCACCCCGGGATCCGCCTACGAGCAGTACTTC. It yields the protein CASTPGSAYEQYF.